This passage covers 23 T cell receptor beta chains from one sample sequenced in a study of early T cells in non-severe SARS-CoV-2 infection. TCRdb reprocessed the 5' RACE reads with MiXCR, giving one entry per CDR3 protein. The sample includes around 67,000 distinct CDR3 sequences, around 10% seen only once; the top ten take 3.8%. Material for sequencing was whole blood. The receptors here all came from an adult who was a healthcare worker with PCR-confirmed SARS-CoV-2 infection or an uninfected control (not recorded which).

This clonotype was detected only a few times. CDR3 amino acids: CATSLRTGSLLAKNIQYF. The DNA for the CDR3 is TGTGCCACCAGTCTCCGGACAGGAAGCCTTTTAGCAAAAAACATTCAGTACTTC. The rearrangement uses TRBV24-1 and TRBJ2-4; 7 bases align to TRBD1. CDR3 length equals 18 residues. V was pared by 6 bases and J by 4 bases, with 17 bases of the junction left unmatched. The germline gives CDR1 KGHDR, CDR2 SFDVKD.

Many counts were recorded for this clonotype. V gene TRBV27 combines with J gene TRBJ1-2, with D perhaps TRBD1 (5 bases). Germline CDR1 is MNHEY and CDR2 is SMNVEV (reference sequence). This CDR3 has 14 residues. V lost 8 bases and J lost 2, with 15 bases in between. In DNA form, the CDR3 reads TGTGCCAGCCGCCGGGCGGGGGAGAACTATGGCTACACCTTC. This encodes CASRRAGENYGYTF.

There are many counts of this clonotype. Written as DNA, the CDR3 is TGTGCCAGTCACAACCTTGGCGGGAGGGCCTCCTACGAGCAGTACTTC. It codes for CASHNLGGRASYEQYF. The V and J genes are TRBV6-6 and TRBJ2-7, with 9 bases fitting TRBD2. The germline V gene has CDR1 MNHNY and CDR2 SVGAGI (reference sequence). This CDR3 spans 16 amino acids. The J segment lost 0 bases and the V segment lost 9 bases, leaving 12 bases of the junction unmatched.

This clonotype was detected many times. The chain combines TRBV20-1 with TRBJ2-7; a weak D match, TRBD1 (5 bases). Germline V CDR1 and CDR2: DFQATT, SNEGSKA (reference sequence). CDR3 length: 15 residues. V was clipped by 2 bases and J by 0 bases, with 14 bases between them. In nucleotides, the CDR3 is TGCAGTGCTAGACCCTCACTGACAGCCTCCTACGAGCAGTACTTC. Its translation is CSARPSLTASYEQYF.

This clonotype was counted ten times or more. CDR3: CSARSGPPYNEQFF. CDR3 bases: TGCAGTGCTAGATCGGGCCCGCCCTACAATGAGCAGTTCTTC. This sequence joins TRBV20-1 and TRBJ2-1; D not certain. V lost 2 bases and J 2 bases, leaving 10 bases between the germline ends. Germline CDR1 reads DFQATT; CDR2 reads SNEGSKA (reference sequence). This CDR3 has 14 amino acids.

Comment on this clonotype: Given a much more abundant clone one base away, this may be a read error. V gene TRBV2 combines with J gene TRBJ1-5; D perhaps matches TRBD1 (5 bases). This CDR3 is 14 amino acids long. Trimming took 3 bases from V and 1 from J, leaving 7 bases between them. Germline V lookup: CDR1 SNHLY, CDR2 FYNNEI. In DNA form, the CDR3 reads TGTGCCAGCAGTGACAGGGACAGCAATCAGCCCCAGCATTTT. It is translated as CASSDRDSNQPQHF.

This clonotype was seen repeatedly, ten times or more. The chain recombines TRBV3-1 with TRBJ2-3, with D possibly being TRBD2 (5 bases). The V end was cut by 7 bases, the J end by 3 bases, with 17 bases between. CDR1 and CDR2 (germline): LGHDT, YNNKEL (reference sequence). This CDR3 has 15 amino acids. CDR3 sequence reads: CASKGSPRVTDTQYF. DNA for the CDR3: TGTGCCAGCAAAGGGAGCCCAAGGGTGACAGATACGCAGTATTTT.

The rearrangement links TRBV20-1 to TRBJ2-1; D is unclear. Per germline, CDR1 DFQATT and CDR2 SNEGSKA (reference sequence). The CDR3 totals 12 residues. The V end was cut by 7 bases, the J end by 0 bases, with 7 bases between. CDR3 coding DNA: TGCAGTGACCTGCCCTCCTACAATGAGCAGTTCTTC. It codes for CSDLPSYNEQFF.

In its sample, this clonotype was seen many times. This chain connects TRBV18 to TRBJ2-1; 8 nucleotides agree with TRBD2. The germline V gene encodes CDR1 KGHSH and CDR2 LQKENI. Trimming at V came to 1 base and at J to 2 bases, leaving 1 base not matched to a gene. This CDR3 contains 15 residues. DNA for the CDR3: TGTGCCAGCTCACCACGTAGCGGGACCTACAATGAGCAGTTCTTC. It codes for CASSPRSGTYNEQFF.

At least ten counts were recorded for this clonotype. V usage is TRBV7-8 and J usage is TRBJ2-2; 9 bases map to TRBD1. The CDR3 runs to 15 residues. J gave up 4 bases and V 5 bases, and 5 bases lay outside the gene matches. From germline, CDR1 is SGHVS and CDR2 FQNEAQ. This chain's CDR3 is CASSPGQGLTGELFF. For the CDR3, the DNA is TGTGCCAGCAGCCCCGGACAGGGGCTCACCGGGGAGCTGTTTTTT.

V gene TRBV7-9 combines with J gene TRBJ2-1, with D unclear. The CDR3 sequence is 12 residues long. Germline-derived CDR1 and CDR2 are SEHNR and FQNEAQ (reference sequence). Trimming removed 1 base from V and 9 bases from J, with 7 bases in between. The CDR3 nucleotides are TGTGCCAGCAGCTTAGGGGCTGCTGAGCAGTTCTTC. Amino acids: CASSLGAAEQFF.

This clonotype was detected only a few times. The chain is built from TRBV19 and TRBJ2-1; 11 bases are shared with TRBD1. The CDR3 totals 15 residues. Germline V gene lookup returns CDR1 LNHDA and CDR2 SQIVND (reference sequence). V dropped 9 bases and J dropped 6; count of bases not matched to a gene: 10. The CDR3 sequence: CASTSDRGPFNEQFF. The CDR3, as DNA: TGTGCCAGCACCTCGGACAGGGGGCCCTTCAATGAGCAGTTCTTC.

This clonotype was seen ten or more times. V gene TRBV19 combines with J gene TRBJ2-1; 8 bases match TRBD2. This CDR3 comprises 12 residues. Germline CDR1 and CDR2: LNHDA and SQIVND (reference sequence). The CDR3 sequence: CAAGGGYNEQFF. Written as DNA, the CDR3 is TGTGCGGCCGGGGGGGGATACAATGAGCAGTTCTTC.

V gene TRBV27 combines with J gene TRBJ2-7, with D tentatively TRBD1 (6 bases). Germline loops: CDR1 MNHEY, CDR2 SMNVEV (reference sequence). The CDR3 consists of 14 residues. V lost 2 bases to trimming and J lost 3 bases, with 11 bases between them. DNA for the CDR3: TGTGCCAGCAGTTTAATCGACAGGAACTACGAGCAGTACTTC. Translated, it gives CASSLIDRNYEQYF.

This clonotype has ten or more counts. The chain recombines TRBV12-3 or TRBV12-4 with TRBJ2-1, with D possibly TRBD2 on 5 matching bases. V was clipped by 2 bases and J by 8 bases, with 10 bases between them. The CDR3 contains 13 residues. The CDR3 sequence: CASSLRAEDEQFF. For the CDR3, the DNA is TGTGCCAGCAGTTTAAGGGCGGAGGATGAGCAGTTCTTC.

This clonotype showed up many times. CDR3 bases: TGTGCCAGCAGTGACAGGCCCACTGAAGCTTTCTTT. Protein sequence: CASSDRPTEAFF. This chain joins TRBV2 and TRBJ1-1; D remains ambiguous. The ends were cut back, 3 bases at V and 4 bases at J, with 6 bases in the middle. Germline CDR1 and CDR2: SNHLY and FYNNEI. The CDR3 totals 12 residues.

In this sample, this clonotype turned up many times. The rearrangement joins TRBV6-4 to TRBJ1-5, with TRBD1 as a possible D gene (5 bases). This CDR3 is 18 amino acids long. The V gene's germline CDR1 is MRHNA and CDR2 SNTAGT. The V and J ends lost 2 bases and 6 bases respectively, with 23 bases between them. CDR3 residues: CASSDPMMSLAGPQPQHF. In nucleotides, the CDR3 is TGTGCCAGCAGTGACCCGATGATGAGTCTCGCAGGGCCTCAGCCCCAGCATTTT.

The rearrangement uses TRBV5-6 and TRBJ2-1; 9 bases are a match to TRBD2. The trim removed 0 bases at V and 6 bases at J, leaving 10 bases unmatched. Germline-derived CDR1 and CDR2 are SGHDT and YYEEEE. The CDR3 sequence is 17 residues long. This CDR3 reads CASSLGGLAGYVNEQFF. The CDR3 DNA follows: TGTGCCAGCAGCTTGGGGGGCCTAGCGGGATACGTCAATGAGCAGTTCTTC.

This clonotype was seen a few times. The V call is TRBV5-4, the J call TRBJ2-4, with D perhaps TRBD1 or TRBD2 (5 bases each). This CDR3 has 13 residues. V was clipped by 4 bases and J by 0 bases, with 5 bases between them. CDR1 and CDR2 from the germline V gene are SGHNT and YYREEE (reference sequence). The DNA of the CDR3 is TGTGCCAGCAGCGGGGGAGCCAAAAACATTCAGTACTTC. Amino acid sequence: CASSGGAKNIQYF.

Written as DNA, the CDR3 is TGTGCCATCAGTAATAGGGCGGATACTGAAGCTTTCTTT. Protein sequence: CAISNRADTEAFF. This chain links TRBV10-3 with TRBJ1-1; D uncertain. The CDR3 covers 13 residues. The V gene lost 5 bases and the J gene lost 5 bases, with 12 bases spanning the gap. The germline CDR1 and CDR2 sequences are ENHRY and SYGVKD.

This clonotype was detected only a few times. V is TRBV3-1 and J is TRBJ1-2, with TRBD1 identical over 9 bases. In germline, CDR1 is LGHDT, CDR2 YNNKEL (reference sequence). V gave up 3 bases and J gave up 2 bases; unmatched junction bases: 4. The length of the CDR3 is 15 residues. For the CDR3, the DNA is TGTGCCAGCAGCCATTACGACAGGGGGAACTATGGCTACACCTTC. This translates into CASSHYDRGNYGYTF.

This clonotype was seen at least ten times. V and J are TRBV5-5 and TRBJ1-6; D might be TRBD1 (5 bases). Trimming took 2 bases from V and 6 from J, leaving 9 bases between them. Germline loops: CDR1 SGHKS, CDR2 YYEKEE (reference sequence). The CDR3 has 14 residues. CDR3 amino acids: CASSFDSSNSPLHF. CDR3 coding DNA: TGTGCCAGCAGCTTCGACAGTTCTAATTCACCCCTCCACTTT.

The chain recombines TRBV27 with TRBJ2-3; TRBD2 matches at 9 bases. CDR3 length: 15 residues. Trimming at V came to 5 bases and at J to 4 bases, leaving 7 bases not matched to a gene. The germline V gene encodes CDR1 MNHEY and CDR2 SMNVEV (reference sequence). CDR3 DNA sequence: TGTGCCAGCAGTAGATTAGCGGGAGCGGCAGATACGCAGTATTTT. Encoded protein: CASSRLAGAADTQYF.